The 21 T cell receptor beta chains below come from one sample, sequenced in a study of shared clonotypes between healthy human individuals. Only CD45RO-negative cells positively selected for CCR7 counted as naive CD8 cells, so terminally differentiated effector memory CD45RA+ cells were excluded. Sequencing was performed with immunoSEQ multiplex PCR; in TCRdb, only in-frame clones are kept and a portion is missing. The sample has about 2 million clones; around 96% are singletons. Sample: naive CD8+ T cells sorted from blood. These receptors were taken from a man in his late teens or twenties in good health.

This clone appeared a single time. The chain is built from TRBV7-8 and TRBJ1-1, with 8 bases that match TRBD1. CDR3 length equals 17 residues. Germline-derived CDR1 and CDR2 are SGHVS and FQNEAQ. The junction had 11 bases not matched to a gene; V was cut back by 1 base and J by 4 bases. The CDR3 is CASSLVVQGAEGTEAFF. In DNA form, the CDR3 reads TGTGCCAGCAGCTTAGTTGTCCAGGGGGCTGAGGGCACTGAAGCTTTCTTT.

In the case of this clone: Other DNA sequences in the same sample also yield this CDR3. The DNA of the CDR3 is TGTGCCAGCAGCTTGGGCCTAGCGGGCGAGCAGTACTTC. It translates to CASSLGLAGEQYF. The chain has TRBV5-4 and TRBJ2-7; 8 bases agree with TRBD2. J gave up 6 bases and V 0 bases, and 2 bases lay outside the gene matches. Germline loops: CDR1 SGHNT, CDR2 YYREEE (reference sequence). This CDR3 has 13 amino acids.

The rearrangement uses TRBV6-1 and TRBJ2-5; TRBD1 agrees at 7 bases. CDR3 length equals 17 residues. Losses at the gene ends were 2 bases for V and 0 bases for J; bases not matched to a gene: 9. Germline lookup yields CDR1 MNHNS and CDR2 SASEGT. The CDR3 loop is CASSELSGTAYQETQYF. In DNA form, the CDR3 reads TGTGCCAGCAGTGAACTTTCCGGGACAGCGTACCAAGAGACCCAGTACTTC.

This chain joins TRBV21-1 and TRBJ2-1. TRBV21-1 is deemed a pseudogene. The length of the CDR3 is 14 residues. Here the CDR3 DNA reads TGTGCCAGCAGCAAAGCGAACGAATTCAATGAGCAGTTCTTC. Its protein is CASSKANEFNEQFF.

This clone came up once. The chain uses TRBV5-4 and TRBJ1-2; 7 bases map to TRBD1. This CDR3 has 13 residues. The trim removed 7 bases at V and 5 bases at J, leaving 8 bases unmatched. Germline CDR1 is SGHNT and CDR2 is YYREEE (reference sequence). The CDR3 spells CASRPQGGYGYTF. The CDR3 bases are TGTGCCAGCCGGCCCCAGGGGGGTTATGGCTACACCTTC.

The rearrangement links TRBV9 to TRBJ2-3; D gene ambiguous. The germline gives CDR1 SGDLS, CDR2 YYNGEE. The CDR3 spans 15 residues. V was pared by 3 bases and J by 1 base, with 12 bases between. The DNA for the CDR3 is TGTGCCAGCAGCGCCGAGCGAGAGGGCACAGATACGCAGTATTTT. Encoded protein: CASSAEREGTDTQYF.

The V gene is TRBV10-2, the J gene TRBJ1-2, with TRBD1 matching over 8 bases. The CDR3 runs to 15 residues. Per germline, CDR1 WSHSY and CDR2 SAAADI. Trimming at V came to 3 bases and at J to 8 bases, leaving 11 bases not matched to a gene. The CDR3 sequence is CASSDLLQGANGYTF. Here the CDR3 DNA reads TGCGCCAGCAGTGATCTCCTTCAGGGGGCGAACGGCTACACCTTC.

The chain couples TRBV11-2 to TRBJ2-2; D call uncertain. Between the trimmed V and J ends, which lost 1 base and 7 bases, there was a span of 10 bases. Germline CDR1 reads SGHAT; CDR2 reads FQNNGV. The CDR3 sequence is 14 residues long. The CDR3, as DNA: TGTGCCAGCAGCTTAGGCTGGGATATCGGGGAGCTGTTTTTT. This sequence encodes CASSLGWDIGELFF.

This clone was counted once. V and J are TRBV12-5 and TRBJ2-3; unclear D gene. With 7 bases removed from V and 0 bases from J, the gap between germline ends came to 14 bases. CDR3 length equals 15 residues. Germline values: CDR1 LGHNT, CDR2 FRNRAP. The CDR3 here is CASALGGQSTDTQYF. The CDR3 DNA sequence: TGTGCTAGTGCGTTGGGCGGTCAGAGCACAGATACGCAGTATTTT.

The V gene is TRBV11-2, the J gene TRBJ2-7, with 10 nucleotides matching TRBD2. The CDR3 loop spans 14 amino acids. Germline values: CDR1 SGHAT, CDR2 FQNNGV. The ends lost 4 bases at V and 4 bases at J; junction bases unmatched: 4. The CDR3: CASSYPGLAYEQYF. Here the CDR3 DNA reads TGTGCCAGCAGCTATCCGGGACTAGCGTACGAGCAGTACTTC.

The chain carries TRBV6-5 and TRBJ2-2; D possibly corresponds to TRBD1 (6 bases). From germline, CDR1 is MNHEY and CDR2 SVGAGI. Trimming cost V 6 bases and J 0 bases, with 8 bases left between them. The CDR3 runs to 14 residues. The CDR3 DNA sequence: TGTGCCAGCAGGACAGGAGCGAACACCGGGGAGCTGTTTTTT. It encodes CASRTGANTGELFF.

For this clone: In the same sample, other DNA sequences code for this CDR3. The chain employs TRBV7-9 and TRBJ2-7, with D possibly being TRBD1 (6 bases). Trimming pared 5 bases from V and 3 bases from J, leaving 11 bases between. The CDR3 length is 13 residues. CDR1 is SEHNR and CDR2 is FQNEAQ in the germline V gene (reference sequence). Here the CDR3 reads CASSLTGNYEQYF. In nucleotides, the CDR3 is TGTGCCAGCAGCCTTACAGGGAACTACGAGCAGTACTTC.

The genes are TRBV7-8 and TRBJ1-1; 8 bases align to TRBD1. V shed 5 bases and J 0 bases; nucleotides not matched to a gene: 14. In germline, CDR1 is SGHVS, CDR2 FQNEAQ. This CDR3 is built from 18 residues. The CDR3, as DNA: TGTGCCAGCAGCCCCCGGTCAGACAGGGGCCTCATGAACACTGAAGCTTTCTTT. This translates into CASSPRSDRGLMNTEAFF.

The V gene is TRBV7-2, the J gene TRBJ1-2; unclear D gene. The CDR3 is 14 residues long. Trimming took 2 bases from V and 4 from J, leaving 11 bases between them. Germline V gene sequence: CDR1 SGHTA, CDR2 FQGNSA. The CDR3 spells CASSLILGPYGYTF. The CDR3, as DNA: TGTGCCAGCAGCTTAATTCTCGGACCCTATGGCTACACCTTC.

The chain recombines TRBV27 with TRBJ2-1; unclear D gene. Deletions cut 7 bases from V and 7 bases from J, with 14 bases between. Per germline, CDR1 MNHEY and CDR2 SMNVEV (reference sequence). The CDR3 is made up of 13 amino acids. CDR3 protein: CASNWMDGNEQFF. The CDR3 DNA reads TGTGCCAGCAATTGGATGGACGGTAATGAGCAGTTCTTC.

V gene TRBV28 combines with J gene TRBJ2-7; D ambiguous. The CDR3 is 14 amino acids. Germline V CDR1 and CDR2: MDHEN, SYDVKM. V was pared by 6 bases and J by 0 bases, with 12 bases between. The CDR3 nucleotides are TGTGCCAGCAGCTCGGACGGAGACTCCTACGAGCAGTACTTC. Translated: CASSSDGDSYEQYF.

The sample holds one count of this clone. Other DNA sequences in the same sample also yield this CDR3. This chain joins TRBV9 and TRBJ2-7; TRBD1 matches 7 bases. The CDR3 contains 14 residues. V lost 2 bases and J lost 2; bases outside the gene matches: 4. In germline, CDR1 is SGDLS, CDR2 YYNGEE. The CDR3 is CASSVWDSPYEQYF. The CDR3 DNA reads TGTGCCAGCAGCGTCTGGGACAGTCCCTACGAGCAGTACTTC.

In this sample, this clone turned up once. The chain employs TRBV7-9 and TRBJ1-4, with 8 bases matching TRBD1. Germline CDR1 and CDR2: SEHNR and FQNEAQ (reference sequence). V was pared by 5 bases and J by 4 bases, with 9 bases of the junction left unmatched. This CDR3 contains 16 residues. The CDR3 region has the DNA TGTGCCAGCAGCCCCTGGAGACAGGGGAATAATGAAAAACTGTTTTTT. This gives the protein CASSPWRQGNNEKLFF. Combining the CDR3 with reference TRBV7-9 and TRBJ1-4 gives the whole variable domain DTGVSQNPRHKITKRGQNVTFRCDPISEHNRLYWYRQTLGQGPEFLTYFQNEAQLEKSRLLSDRFSAERPKGSFSTLEIQRTEQGDSAMYLCASSPWRQGNNEKLFFGSGTQLSVL.

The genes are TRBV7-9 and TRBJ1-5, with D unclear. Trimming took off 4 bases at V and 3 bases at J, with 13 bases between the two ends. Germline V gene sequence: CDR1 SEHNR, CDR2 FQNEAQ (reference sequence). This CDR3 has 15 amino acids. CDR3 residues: CASSSSWGINQPQHF. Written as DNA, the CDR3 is TGTGCCAGCAGCTCCTCCTGGGGTATCAATCAGCCCCAGCATTTT.

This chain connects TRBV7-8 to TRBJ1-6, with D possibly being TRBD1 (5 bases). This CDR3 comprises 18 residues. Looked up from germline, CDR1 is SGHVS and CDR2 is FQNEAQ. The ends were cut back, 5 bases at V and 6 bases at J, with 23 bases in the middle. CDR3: CASSPSGRDLWGNSPLHF. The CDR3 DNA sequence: TGTGCCAGCAGCCCTAGCGGACGGGACCTCTGGGGTAATTCACCCCTCCACTTT.

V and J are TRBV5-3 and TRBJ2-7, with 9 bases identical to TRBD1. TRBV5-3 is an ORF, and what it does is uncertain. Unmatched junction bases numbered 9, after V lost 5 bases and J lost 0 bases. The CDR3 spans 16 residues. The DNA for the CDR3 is TGTGCCAGAAGTCCGGCGGACAGGGGAGACTCCTACGAGCAGTACTTC. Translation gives CARSPADRGDSYEQYF.